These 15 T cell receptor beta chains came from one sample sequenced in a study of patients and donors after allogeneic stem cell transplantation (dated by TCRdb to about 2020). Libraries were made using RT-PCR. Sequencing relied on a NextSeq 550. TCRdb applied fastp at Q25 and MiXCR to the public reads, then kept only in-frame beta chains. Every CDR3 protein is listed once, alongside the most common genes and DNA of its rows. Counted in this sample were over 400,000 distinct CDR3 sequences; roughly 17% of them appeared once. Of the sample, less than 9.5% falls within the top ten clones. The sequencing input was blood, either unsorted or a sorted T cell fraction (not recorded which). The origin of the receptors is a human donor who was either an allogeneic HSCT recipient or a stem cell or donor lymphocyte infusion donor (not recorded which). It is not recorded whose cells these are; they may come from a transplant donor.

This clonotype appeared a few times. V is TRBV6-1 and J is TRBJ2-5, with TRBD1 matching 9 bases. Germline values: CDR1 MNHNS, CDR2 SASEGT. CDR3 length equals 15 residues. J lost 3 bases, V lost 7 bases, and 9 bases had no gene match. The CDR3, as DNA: TGTGCCAGCACCCCAATCGGACAGGGGAAAGAGACCCAGTACTTC. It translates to CASTPIGQGKETQYF.

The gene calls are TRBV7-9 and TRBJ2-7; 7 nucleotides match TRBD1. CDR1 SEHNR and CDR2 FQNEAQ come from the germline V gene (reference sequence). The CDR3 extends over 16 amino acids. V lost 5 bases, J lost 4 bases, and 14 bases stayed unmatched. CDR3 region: CASSPHLDRARYEQYF. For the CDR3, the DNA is TGTGCCAGCAGCCCGCACCTCGACAGGGCCAGGTACGAGCAGTACTTC.

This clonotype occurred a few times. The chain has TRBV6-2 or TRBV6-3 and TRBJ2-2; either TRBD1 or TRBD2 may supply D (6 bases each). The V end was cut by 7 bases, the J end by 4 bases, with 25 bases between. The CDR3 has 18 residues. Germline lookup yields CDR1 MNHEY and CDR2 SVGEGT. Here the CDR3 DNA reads TGTGCCAGCACCAAAGGGTTGGTACGGGGGCGCGGCACCGGGGAGCTGTTTTTT. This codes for CASTKGLVRGRGTGELFF.

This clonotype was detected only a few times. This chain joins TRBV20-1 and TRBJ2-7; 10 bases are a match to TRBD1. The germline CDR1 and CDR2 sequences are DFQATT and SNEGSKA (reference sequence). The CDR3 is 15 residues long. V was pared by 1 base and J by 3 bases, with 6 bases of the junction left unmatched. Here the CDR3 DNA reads TGCAGTGCTAGAGTCCCCGGGACAGGGGTCTACGAGCAGTACTTC. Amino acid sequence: CSARVPGTGVYEQYF.

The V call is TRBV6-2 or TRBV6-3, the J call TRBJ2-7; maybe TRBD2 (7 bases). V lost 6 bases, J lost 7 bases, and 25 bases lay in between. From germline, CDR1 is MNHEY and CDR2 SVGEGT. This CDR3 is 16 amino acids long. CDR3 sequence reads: CASRTFGSAGAQEQYF. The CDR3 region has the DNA TGTGCCAGCAGGACCTTCGGATCGGCGGGGGCCCAAGAGCAGTACTTC.

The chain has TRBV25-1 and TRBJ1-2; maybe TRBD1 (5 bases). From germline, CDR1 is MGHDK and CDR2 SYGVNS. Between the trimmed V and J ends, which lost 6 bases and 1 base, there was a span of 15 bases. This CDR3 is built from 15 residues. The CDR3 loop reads CASSPTRDGNYGYTF. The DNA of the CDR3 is TGTGCCAGCAGCCCCACGAGGGACGGTAACTATGGCTACACCTTC.

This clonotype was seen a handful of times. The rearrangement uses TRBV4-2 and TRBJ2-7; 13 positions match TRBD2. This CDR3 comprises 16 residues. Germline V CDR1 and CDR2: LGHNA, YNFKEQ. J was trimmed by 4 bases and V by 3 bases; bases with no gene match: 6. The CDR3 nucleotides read TGTGCCAGCAGCCAGGGGGGACTAGCGGGACCGTACGAGCAGTACTTC. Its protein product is CASSQGGLAGPYEQYF.

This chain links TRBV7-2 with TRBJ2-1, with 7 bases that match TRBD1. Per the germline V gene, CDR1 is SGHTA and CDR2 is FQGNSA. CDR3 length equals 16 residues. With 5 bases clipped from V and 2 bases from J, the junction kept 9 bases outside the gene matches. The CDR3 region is CASSGQTGATYNEQFF. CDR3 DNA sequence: TGTGCCAGCAGCGGCCAAACAGGGGCCACCTACAATGAGCAGTTCTTC.

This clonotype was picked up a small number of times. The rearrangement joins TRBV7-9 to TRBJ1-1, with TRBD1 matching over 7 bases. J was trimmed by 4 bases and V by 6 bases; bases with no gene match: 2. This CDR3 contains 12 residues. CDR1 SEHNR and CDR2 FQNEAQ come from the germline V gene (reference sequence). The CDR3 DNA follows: TGTGCCAGCAGTAGACAGGGCACTGAAGCTTTCTTT. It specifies CASSRQGTEAFF.

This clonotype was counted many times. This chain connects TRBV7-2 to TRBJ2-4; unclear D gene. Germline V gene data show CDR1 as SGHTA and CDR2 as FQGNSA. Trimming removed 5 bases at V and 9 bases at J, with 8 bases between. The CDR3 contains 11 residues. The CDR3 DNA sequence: TGTGCCAGCAGCCCGTCGGGCATTCAGTACTTC. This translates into CASSPSGIQYF. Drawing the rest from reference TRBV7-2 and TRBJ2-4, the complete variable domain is GAGVSQSPSNKVTEKGKDVELRCDPISGHTALYWYRQSLGQGLEFLIYFQGNSAPDKSGLPSDRFSAERTGGSVSTLTIQRTQQEDSAVYLCASSPSGIQYFGAGTRLSVL.

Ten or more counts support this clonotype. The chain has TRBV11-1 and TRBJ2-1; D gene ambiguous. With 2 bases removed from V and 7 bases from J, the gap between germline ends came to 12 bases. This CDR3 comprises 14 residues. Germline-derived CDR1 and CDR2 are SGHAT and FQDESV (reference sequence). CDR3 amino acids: CASSLQWQTNEQFF. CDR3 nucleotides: TGTGCCAGCAGCTTACAGTGGCAGACTAATGAGCAGTTCTTC.

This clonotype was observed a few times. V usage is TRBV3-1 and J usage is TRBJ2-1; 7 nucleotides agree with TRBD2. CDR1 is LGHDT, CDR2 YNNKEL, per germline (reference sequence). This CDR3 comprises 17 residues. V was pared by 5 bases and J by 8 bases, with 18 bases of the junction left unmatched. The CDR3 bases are TGTGCCAGCAGCATCATAACGGGGGGTCCTCTGGGATATGAGCAGTTCTTC. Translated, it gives CASSIITGGPLGYEQFF.

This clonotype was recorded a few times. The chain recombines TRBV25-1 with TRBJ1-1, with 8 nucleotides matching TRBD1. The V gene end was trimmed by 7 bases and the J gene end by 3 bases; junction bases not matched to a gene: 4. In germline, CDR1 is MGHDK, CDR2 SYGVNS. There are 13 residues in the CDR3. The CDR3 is CASTGQAHTEAFF. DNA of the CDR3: TGTGCCAGCACGGGACAGGCCCACACTGAAGCTTTCTTT.

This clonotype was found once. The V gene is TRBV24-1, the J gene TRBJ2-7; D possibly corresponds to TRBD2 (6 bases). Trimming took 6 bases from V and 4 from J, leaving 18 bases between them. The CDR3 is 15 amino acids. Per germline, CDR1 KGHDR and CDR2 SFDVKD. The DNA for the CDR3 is TGTGCCACCAGTAATGCCGTGGAGGGCGGATACGAGCAGTACTTC. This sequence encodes CATSNAVEGGYEQYF.

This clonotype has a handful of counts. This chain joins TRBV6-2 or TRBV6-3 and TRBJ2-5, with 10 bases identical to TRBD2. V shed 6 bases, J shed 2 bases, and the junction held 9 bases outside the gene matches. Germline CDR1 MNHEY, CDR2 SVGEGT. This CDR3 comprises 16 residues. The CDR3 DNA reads TGTGCCAGCAGACGCCTAGCGGGAGCCTCACAAGAGACCCAGTACTTC. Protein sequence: CASRRLAGASQETQYF.